Listed here is a single T cell receptor (beta chain). Assay used: immunoSEQ multiplex PCR; TCRdb lists only in-frame clones, some missing. The repertoire includes roughly 300,000 clones, around 90% of them detected once, and nearly 7% sits in the top ten. These data come from a study of blood T cell repertoires in COVID-19. This CDR3 comprises 16 residues. V trimming: 5 bases; J trimming: 7 bases; junction bases outside the gene matches: 8. Germline CDR1 is MGHDK and CDR2 is SYGVNS. This sequence was found in a woman in her twenties or thirties with COVID-19, enrolled during active disease. V usage is TRBV25-1 and J usage is TRBJ2-2, with TRBD1 identical over 12 bases. Sequencing was performed on peripheral blood. CDR3 sequence reads: CASSTPGQGAGGELFF. In DNA form, the CDR3 reads TGTGCCAGCAGTACGCCGGGACAGGGGGCGGGCGGGGAGCTGTTTTTT.